What follows are 5 T cell receptor beta chains derived from one specimen sequenced in a study of T cell responses to AZD1222 COVID-19 vaccine. Here immunoSEQ multiplex PCR was the method, and the copy in TCRdb shows in-frame clones only, minus some. The sample has approximately 100,000 clones, about 94% seen once. The specimen was peripheral blood, collected on day 0 of AZD1222 vaccination. These receptors originate from an adult in good health.

This chain links TRBV3-1 (or the pseudogene TRBV3-2) with TRBJ2-7; D is undetermined. The CDR3 contains 17 residues. Between the trimmed V and J ends, which lost 3 bases and 0 bases, there was a span of 18 bases. Germline V gene sequence: CDR1 LGHDT, CDR2 YNNKEL (reference sequence). CDR3 bases: TGTGCCAGCAGCCACAGTTGGCCCTTCCTAAGCTCCTACGAGCAGTACTTC. Translating gives CASSHSWPFLSSYEQYF.

The chain couples TRBV19 to TRBJ2-2, with 10 bases identical to TRBD2. V lost 0 bases, J lost 3 bases, and 13 bases stayed unmatched. The germline CDR1 and CDR2 sequences are LNHDA and SQIVND (reference sequence). This CDR3 is 20 amino acids long. The CDR3 reads CASSIDWLVAGGSDTGELFF. In nucleotides, the CDR3 is TGTGCCAGTAGTATAGATTGGTTGGTAGCGGGAGGAAGTGACACCGGGGAGCTGTTTTTT.

This rearrangement joins TRBV27 to TRBJ1-4; D is possibly TRBD1 (6 bases). CDR3 length equals 15 residues. Germline lookup yields CDR1 MNHEY and CDR2 SMNVEV (reference sequence). The V and J ends lost 3 bases and 8 bases respectively, with 16 bases between them. This CDR3 reads CASSFSTGYAEKLFF. The CDR3 DNA sequence: TGTGCCAGCAGTTTTTCTACAGGGTATGCGGAAAAACTGTTTTTT.

V and J are TRBV5-1 and TRBJ2-1; TRBD2 agrees at 8 bases. Trimming at V came to 5 bases and at J to 9 bases, leaving 4 bases not matched to a gene. Germline V gene sequence: CDR1 SGHRS, CDR2 YFSETQ. CDR3 size: 12 residues. CDR3 DNA sequence: TGCGCCAGCAGTCCGGGGGGGCCTGAGCAGTTCTTC. Amino acids: CASSPGGPEQFF.

The DNA of the CDR3 is TGTGCCTGGAGTTTGGCGGGAGGCTACGAGCAGTACTTC. Amino acid sequence: CAWSLAGGYEQYF. The rearrangement uses TRBV30 and TRBJ2-7, with 8 bases identical to TRBD2. The V and J ends lost 2 bases and 3 bases, in that order; junction bases with no gene match: 3. This CDR3 has 13 amino acids. Germline values: CDR1 GTSNPN, CDR2 SVGIG (reference sequence).